This T cell receptor beta chain was sequenced for a study of cytomegalovirus exposure and HLA in healthy donors. Study-level information: HLA-typed donors were the source of approximately 80 million unique TCRs held in an early data release.

Sampled while nominally healthy, donors likely had unrecorded immune exposures. Regarding this clone: Its antigen is unknown.

Broader study findings: Available immune exposure information covered CMV serostatus only.

The PCR was carried out with 60 Vbeta primers and 13 Jbeta primers. The data were produced by immunoSEQ multiplex PCR, yet TCRdb's version contains in-frame clones alone and is incomplete. The sample shows under 200,000 clones, about three quarters of them seen only once. Specimen: PBMCs. The source is a middle-aged woman in good health and CMV-seropositive.

The CDR3 here is CASSSGGRLVNTEAFF. The CDR3 nucleotides read TGTGCCAGCAGTAGCGGGGGGCGCCTCGTTAACACTGAAGCTTTCTTT. The V and J genes are TRBV28 and TRBJ1-1, with D possibly TRBD1 on 6 matching bases. CDR3 length: 16 residues. V lost 5 bases and J 2 bases, leaving 18 bases between the germline ends. Germline CDR1 is MDHEN and CDR2 is SYDVKM.